The 19 T cell receptor beta chains below were found in one sample sequenced in a study of T cell changes during pregnancy in multiple sclerosis. This table comes from immunoSEQ multiplex PCR, and its TCRdb copy is limited to in-frame clones, with some not included. The sample lists just under 45,000 clones, approximately 96% occurring once. This sample comprised peripheral blood, obtained in the second trimester of pregnancy. The receptors come from a female donor with multiple sclerosis, enrolled in a pregnancy study.

J is TRBJ1-5 and V is TRBV19; D may be TRBD1 (5 bases). The CDR3 covers 14 residues. V gave up 5 bases and J gave up 2 bases, with 10 bases separating them. Germline lookup yields CDR1 LNHDA and CDR2 SQIVND (reference sequence). This chain's CDR3 is CASSPGGGNQPQHF. CDR3 DNA sequence: TGTGCCAGTAGTCCTGGGGGGGGCAATCAGCCCCAGCATTTT. Full variable domain (outside the CDR3, taken from reference TRBV19 and TRBJ1-5): DGGITQSPKYLFRKEGQNVTLSCEQNLNHDAMYWYRQDPGQGLRLIYYSQIVNDFQKGDIAEGYSVSREKKESFPLTVTSAQKNPTAFYLCASSPGGGNQPQHFGDGTRLSIL.

The chain employs TRBV2 and TRBJ2-3, with TRBD1 matching over 7 bases. V shed 1 base and J 0 bases; nucleotides not matched to a gene: 1. Germline assignment: CDR1 SNHLY and CDR2 FYNNEI. CDR3 length: 15 amino acids. The CDR3 nucleotides are TGTGCCAGCAGTGAAGAGGGGGCGAGCACAGATACGCAGTATTTT. This gives the protein CASSEEGASTDTQYF.

The chain joins TRBV4-2 to TRBJ2-3; perhaps TRBD2 as D (6 bases). Trimming took off 4 bases at V and 2 bases at J, with 16 bases between the two ends. The CDR3 has 16 residues. Per the germline V gene, CDR1 is LGHNA and CDR2 is YNFKEQ. CDR3 nucleotide sequence: TGTGCCAGCAGCCCCCAATCTAGCGCACACACAGATACGCAGTATTTT. Translation gives CASSPQSSAHTDTQYF.

This rearrangement joins TRBV27 to TRBJ2-5; D is unresolved. The germline V gene encodes CDR1 MNHEY and CDR2 SMNVEV (reference sequence). The CDR3 has 11 amino acids. The V gene lost 3 bases and the J gene lost 8 bases, with 7 bases spanning the gap. Written as DNA, the CDR3 is TGTGCCAGCAGTTTCACACGTACCCAGTACTTC. Translating gives CASSFTRTQYF.

This clone was observed once. This chain links TRBV7-9 with TRBJ2-3; 8 bases agree with TRBD2. V was clipped by 11 bases and J by 7 bases; unmatched bases: 14. The CDR3 consists of 14 residues. Germline assignment: CDR1 SEHNR and CDR2 FQNEAQ (reference sequence). For the CDR3, the DNA is TGTGCCGGCCAGCTAGCGGGCGCCCCCAATACGCAGTATTTT. It codes for CAGQLAGAPNTQYF.

The chain carries TRBV11-2 and TRBJ1-1; maybe TRBD1 (5 bases). This CDR3 spans 15 amino acids. Trimming removed 1 base from V and 3 bases from J, with 12 bases in between. In germline, CDR1 is SGHAT, CDR2 FQNNGV. In DNA, the CDR3 is TGTGCCAGCAGCTTAGGGGGGACGGGGGACACTGAAGCTTTCTTT. Translating it yields CASSLGGTGDTEAFF.

The chain has TRBV5-1 and TRBJ2-7; 7 bases are shared with TRBD1. This CDR3 contains 15 residues. The germline gives CDR1 SGHRS, CDR2 YFSETQ. V was pared by 1 base and J by 3 bases, with 7 bases of the junction left unmatched. The CDR3, as DNA: TGCGCCAGCAGCTTGAGCCAGGGGGTAGGCTACGAGCAGTACTTC. Translating gives CASSLSQGVGYEQYF.

The J gene is TRBJ2-7, the V gene TRBV5-1; possible D gene TRBD1, 6 bases. This CDR3 contains 16 residues. V lost 1 base, J lost 6 bases, and 20 bases lay in between. The germline gives CDR1 SGHRS, CDR2 YFSETQ. The CDR3 protein is CASSLRATGTVSEQYF. DNA of the CDR3: TGCGCCAGCAGCTTGAGAGCCACAGGGACGGTCTCCGAGCAGTACTTC.

The rearrangement joins TRBV28 to TRBJ2-5; 9 bases are a match to TRBD1. This CDR3 comprises 17 residues. V shed 6 bases and J 4 bases; nucleotides not matched to a gene: 15. Germline V gives CDR1 MDHEN, CDR2 SYDVKM. The CDR3 loop reads CASRRDRESRGGETQYF. As DNA, the CDR3 is TGTGCCAGCAGACGGGACAGGGAGTCCCGTGGGGGAGAGACCCAGTACTTC.

The CDR3 DNA reads as TGCGCCAGCAGCCGGACTAGCGGGGGCGAGACCCAGTACTTC. Encoded protein: CASSRTSGGETQYF. V gene TRBV5-1 combines with J gene TRBJ2-5, with 13 positions matching TRBD2. The length of the CDR3 is 14 residues. V was pared by 4 bases and J by 5 bases, with 2 bases of the junction left unmatched. Germline CDR1 and CDR2: SGHRS and YFSETQ.

The V call is TRBV7-2, the J call TRBJ2-5, with D maybe TRBD2 (6 bases). CDR1 and CDR2 from the germline V gene are SGHTA and FQGNSA. V was shortened by 1 base and J by 2 bases, with 17 bases between the two germline ends. This CDR3 has 17 residues. The CDR3 DNA reads TGTGCCAGCAGCTTAGTAGGTGGAGGGACCTATCAAGAGACCCAGTACTTC. Protein sequence: CASSLVGGGTYQETQYF.

The CDR3 sequence is CASSLTGTYGYTF. CDR3 nucleotides: TGTGCCAGCAGTTTGACGGGTACCTATGGCTACACCTTC. The chain is built from TRBV27 and TRBJ1-2; no reliable D call. V lost 3 bases and J lost 4, with 9 bases in between. This CDR3 has 13 residues. CDR1 is MNHEY and CDR2 is SMNVEV in the germline V gene (reference sequence).

This clone was seen only once. This chain links TRBV7-9 with TRBJ2-3; 12 bases match TRBD2. The CDR3 covers 17 residues. CDR1 and CDR2 (germline): SEHNR, FQNEAQ (reference sequence). The J segment lost 4 bases and the V segment lost 3 bases, leaving 8 bases of the junction unmatched. The CDR3 here is CASSFSSSGRGSDTQYF. The CDR3 DNA reads as TGTGCCAGCAGCTTTAGTTCTAGCGGGAGGGGATCAGATACGCAGTATTTT.

The V and J genes are TRBV28 and TRBJ2-1; 7 nucleotides agree with TRBD2. The J segment lost 4 bases and the V segment lost 5 bases, leaving 5 bases of the junction unmatched. Per the germline V gene, CDR1 is MDHEN and CDR2 is SYDVKM. This CDR3 is 14 amino acids long. The CDR3: CASSELASYNEQFF. In nucleotides, the CDR3 is TGTGCCAGCAGTGAACTAGCGTCGTACAATGAGCAGTTCTTC.

CDR3 sequence: CASSLQLAGGSYNEQFF. In DNA, the CDR3 is TGTGCCAGCAGCTTACAACTAGCGGGAGGTTCCTACAATGAGCAGTTCTTC. This chain connects TRBV7-3 to TRBJ2-1, with TRBD2 matching over 12 bases. J was trimmed by 1 base and V by 2 bases; bases with no gene match: 3. Germline values: CDR1 SGHTA, CDR2 FQGTGA. The CDR3 sequence is 17 residues long.

This chain joins TRBV27 and TRBJ2-7; the D gene is possibly TRBD2 (6 bases). The CDR3 has 14 amino acids. Per germline, CDR1 MNHEY and CDR2 SMNVEV (reference sequence). Trimming cost V 3 bases and J 0 bases, with 9 bases left between them. The CDR3: CASSFGGGSYEQYF. Here the CDR3 DNA reads TGTGCCAGCAGTTTCGGGGGAGGCTCCTACGAGCAGTACTTC.

The chain has TRBV11-2 and TRBJ2-1, with a possible D match to TRBD2 (7 bases). The length of the CDR3 is 18 residues. Germline V gives CDR1 SGHAT, CDR2 FQNNGV. Trimming took 2 bases from V and 10 from J, leaving 27 bases between them. CDR3 protein: CASSLLFRPAGALIEQFF. The CDR3 DNA is TGTGCCAGCAGCTTATTGTTCCGTCCGGCGGGGGCGTTGATCGAGCAGTTCTTC.

This clone was observed once. This chain uses TRBV6-1 with TRBJ1-1, with 7 bases lining up with TRBD1. The germline gives CDR1 MNHNS, CDR2 SASEGT. This CDR3 is 13 amino acids long. The V gene end was trimmed by 6 bases and the J gene end by 4 bases; junction bases not matched to a gene: 5. In DNA form, the CDR3 reads TGTGCCAGCAGCCTGGACAGGCGCACTGAAGCTTTCTTT. Translating it yields CASSLDRRTEAFF.

CDR3 DNA sequence: TGTGCCAGTAGTATTCGGGACAACAACGAGCAGTACTTC. This codes for CASSIRDNNEQYF. The chain combines TRBV19 with TRBJ2-7; tentative D call: TRBD1 (6 bases). The germline V and J ends were trimmed by 3 bases and 5 bases, with 11 bases remaining between them. There are 13 residues in the CDR3. From germline, CDR1 is LNHDA and CDR2 SQIVND (reference sequence).